What follows are 21 T cell receptor beta chains derived from one specimen sequenced in a study of OX40 agonist ivuxolimab in advanced cancers. Profiling relied on immunoSEQ multiplex PCR, and the TCRdb table lists in-frame clones only, not all of them. This table holds about 68,000 clones, approximately 80% found once. The sequences come from CD4+ or CD8+ T cells sorted from blood, collected in a trial of the OX40 agonist ivuxolimab. These receptors were collected from an adult with an advanced solid tumor such as melanoma, head and neck, liver or kidney cancer.

The DNA for the CDR3 is TGTGCCAGCAGTATGGGACTTAGCGAGCAGTACTTC. Translating gives CASSMGLSEQYF. The chain has TRBV6-5 and TRBJ2-7; D perhaps matches TRBD2 (6 bases). Trimming stripped 5 bases from V and 6 bases from J, with 11 bases between. Germline V lookup: CDR1 MNHEY, CDR2 SVGAGI. This CDR3 comprises 12 residues.

This rearrangement joins TRBV7-9 to TRBJ1-5, with TRBD1 identical over 8 bases. The CDR3 totals 15 residues. Germline V gives CDR1 SEHNR, CDR2 FQNEAQ (reference sequence). The V segment lost 1 base and the J segment 7 bases; nucleotides outside the gene matches: 6. The CDR3 nucleotides read TGTGCCAGCAGCTTAGGAGCAGGGGGCAGGCAGCCCCAGCATTTT. It yields the protein CASSLGAGGRQPQHF. Complete variable domain (other parts from reference TRBV7-9 and TRBJ1-5): DTGVSQNPRHKITKRGQNVTFRCDPISEHNRLYWYRQTLGQGPEFLTYFQNEAQLEKSRLLSDRFSAERPKGSFSTLEIQRTEQGDSAMYLCASSLGAGGRQPQHFGDGTRLSIL.

The V gene is TRBV5-1, the J gene TRBJ1-2; TRBD1 matches at 7 bases. J was trimmed by 2 bases and V by 2 bases; bases with no gene match: 3. The germline gives CDR1 SGHRS, CDR2 YFSETQ. The CDR3 is 14 amino acids. CDR3 amino acids: CASSLEGANYGYTF. In DNA, the CDR3 is TGCGCCAGCAGCTTAGAGGGGGCAAACTATGGCTACACCTTC.

V is TRBV9 and J is TRBJ2-1, with 8 bases matching TRBD1. CDR1 is SGDLS and CDR2 is YYNGEE in the germline V gene. The CDR3 spans 16 residues. V shed 2 bases, J shed 0 bases, and the junction held 4 bases outside the gene matches. CDR3 region: CASSVRQGTSYNEQFF. DNA of the CDR3: TGTGCCAGCAGCGTCAGACAGGGGACCTCCTACAATGAGCAGTTCTTC.

The chain links TRBV18 to TRBJ1-3; no reliable D call. Trimming shortened V by 0 bases and J by 0 bases, and 9 bases separated the two germline ends. The length of the CDR3 is 16 residues. Germline assignment: CDR1 KGHSH and CDR2 LQKENI. The CDR3 is CASSPPGFRSGNTIYF. The CDR3 DNA follows: TGTGCCAGCTCACCACCGGGATTCCGCTCTGGAAACACCATATATTTT.

The chain recombines TRBV5-8 with TRBJ2-1; D is possibly TRBD2 (6 bases). The CDR3 covers 15 residues. V was shortened by 0 bases and J by 6 bases, with 13 bases between the two germline ends. In germline, CDR1 is SGHTS, CDR2 YDEGEE. The CDR3: CASSLAGVRGNEQFF. DNA for the CDR3: TGTGCCAGCAGCTTGGCGGGAGTTCGTGGCAATGAGCAGTTCTTC.

This chain links TRBV9 with TRBJ2-1; 13 bases match TRBD2. Germline trimming cut 0 bases from V and 5 bases from J; bases unmatched to any gene: 2. Germline CDR1 is SGDLS and CDR2 is YYNGEE. CDR3 length equals 16 residues. In DNA form, the CDR3 reads TGTGCCAGCAGCGTAGGGACTAGCGGGAGAAACAATGAGCAGTTCTTC. The encoded protein is CASSVGTSGRNNEQFF.

The J gene is TRBJ2-1, the V gene TRBV7-6; D perhaps matches TRBD2 (7 bases). CDR3 length: 14 residues. Germline values: CDR1 SGHVS, CDR2 FNYEAQ. V shed 5 bases and J shed 8 bases, with 16 bases lying between them. DNA for the CDR3: TGTGCCAGCAGCACACGTGGGGGGGCGGATGAGCAGTTCTTC. Protein product: CASSTRGGADEQFF.

This sequence joins TRBV10-3 and TRBJ1-2; D is perhaps TRBD1 (5 bases). The V end lost 0 bases, the J end lost 4 bases, and 12 bases lay between the germline ends. The CDR3 runs to 15 residues. CDR1 ENHRY and CDR2 SYGVKD come from the germline V gene. CDR3 in DNA: TGTGCCATCAGTGAGTCCCTTAGACAGAGCTATGGCTACACCTTC. It specifies CAISESLRQSYGYTF.

This clone was detected only once. The rearrangement joins TRBV7-2 to TRBJ2-6; 8 positions match TRBD1. The CDR3 is 15 residues long. The germline gives CDR1 SGHTA, CDR2 FQGNSA. The V segment lost 6 bases and the J segment 2 bases; nucleotides outside the gene matches: 3. In nucleotides, the CDR3 is TGTGCCAGCAGGCCGGACAGGGCTGGGGCCAACGTCCTGACTTTC. Translating gives CASRPDRAGANVLTF.

This sequence joins TRBV7-2 and TRBJ2-4, with D maybe TRBD2 (6 bases). V dropped 1 base and J dropped 5 bases, with 9 bases sitting between them. The CDR3 is 14 residues long. Germline CDR1 is SGHTA and CDR2 is FQGNSA. CDR3 in amino acids: CASSLDGEENIQYF. The DNA for the CDR3 is TGTGCCAGCAGCTTAGATGGGGAGGAAAACATTCAGTACTTC. Full variable domain (remainder filled in from reference TRBV7-2 and TRBJ2-4): GAGVSQSPSNKVTEKGKDVELRCDPISGHTALYWYRQSLGQGLEFLIYFQGNSAPDKSGLPSDRFSAERTGGSVSTLTIQRTQQEDSAVYLCASSLDGEENIQYFGAGTRLSVL.

The chain couples TRBV19 to TRBJ2-1; 14 bases are shared with TRBD2. The V gene end was trimmed by 5 bases and the J gene end by 7 bases; junction bases not matched to a gene: 10. The CDR3 has 17 amino acids. Per germline, CDR1 LNHDA and CDR2 SQIVND (reference sequence). CDR3: CASSAFGTSGRRNEQFF. CDR3 in DNA: TGTGCCAGTAGTGCCTTTGGGACTAGCGGGAGAAGGAATGAGCAGTTCTTC. Filled out from reference TRBV19 and TRBJ2-1, the complete variable domain reads DGGITQSPKYLFRKEGQNVTLSCEQNLNHDAMYWYRQDPGQGLRLIYYSQIVNDFQKGDIAEGYSVSREKKESFPLTVTSAQKNPTAFYLCASSAFGTSGRRNEQFFGPGTRLTVL.

This chain joins TRBV5-4 and TRBJ2-5; unclear D gene. V dropped 4 bases and J dropped 5 bases, with 9 bases sitting between them. Germline V lookup: CDR1 SGHNT, CDR2 YYREEE (reference sequence). The length of the CDR3 is 12 residues. CDR3 region: CASSIGRETQYF. The CDR3 DNA sequence: TGTGCCAGCAGCATCGGTAGGGAGACCCAGTACTTC.

This sequence joins TRBV2 and TRBJ2-2, with D unresolved. The V and J ends lost 7 bases and 6 bases respectively, with 18 bases between them. CDR1 and CDR2 from the germline V gene are SNHLY and FYNNEI. This CDR3 is 15 amino acids long. The CDR3 reads CASIPTTISSGELFF. The CDR3 DNA follows: TGTGCCAGCATCCCTACCACCATTAGCTCCGGGGAGCTGTTTTTT.

This chain links TRBV28 with TRBJ1-5; D not resolved. V was trimmed by 6 bases and J by 4 bases, leaving 7 bases between them. The CDR3 runs 12 residues. From germline, CDR1 is MDHEN and CDR2 SYDVKM. CDR3 region: CASRGLNQPQHF. The CDR3 region has the DNA TGTGCCAGCAGAGGGCTGAATCAGCCCCAGCATTTT.

The chain links TRBV6-5 to TRBJ1-2; the D is unclear. V lost 6 bases and J 8 bases, leaving 22 bases between the germline ends. Germline V CDR1 and CDR2: MNHEY, SVGAGI. CDR3 length: 15 residues. The CDR3 nucleotides read TGTGCCAGCAGCCGCTTGCCAGACGCTCTGCGCGGCTACACCTTC. It translates to CASSRLPDALRGYTF.

The genes are TRBV6-6 and TRBJ2-3; D is unclear. V was cut by 10 bases and J by 0 bases, with 11 bases left in between. Per germline, CDR1 MNHNY and CDR2 SVGAGI (reference sequence). CDR3 length equals 13 residues. The CDR3 nucleotides are TGTGCCACCCTCCCATCTAGCACAGATACGCAGTATTTT. Translated: CATLPSSTDTQYF.

This clone was seen only a few times. The CDR3 loop is CASKESATSRAFF. Written as DNA, the CDR3 is TGTGCCAGCAAGGAGAGTGCCACTAGCCGAGCTTTCTTT. The chain is built from TRBV6-4 and TRBJ1-1; D ambiguous. The CDR3 has 13 residues. CDR1 and CDR2 (germline): MRHNA, SNTAGT. Trimming stripped 7 bases from V and 10 bases from J, with 19 bases between.

The chain combines TRBV5-4 with TRBJ2-1, with D perhaps matching TRBD1 (5 bases). Germline assignment: CDR1 SGHNT and CDR2 YYREEE (reference sequence). Trimming stripped 4 bases from V and 3 bases from J, with 11 bases between. This CDR3 contains 14 residues. CDR3 sequence (DNA): TGTGCCAGCAGCCCGGACACCTTCTACAATGAGCAGTTCTTC. This translates into CASSPDTFYNEQFF.

The count of this clone is one. The gene calls are TRBV5-5 and TRBJ1-1, with D possibly matching TRBD1 (6 bases). Trimming took off 3 bases at V and 5 bases at J, with 17 bases between the two ends. Germline V gives CDR1 SGHKS, CDR2 YYEKEE (reference sequence). CDR3 size: 15 residues. CDR3 sequence (DNA): TGTGCCAGCAGCTCCTCCGGGGGCGTGGAGACTGAAGCTTTCTTT. It codes for CASSSSGGVETEAFF.

This chain uses TRBV25-1 with TRBJ2-4; a weak D match, TRBD1 (5 bases). This CDR3 has 18 amino acids. Germline lookup yields CDR1 MGHDK and CDR2 SYGVNS. Trimming removed 3 bases from V and 1 base from J, with 19 bases in between. DNA for the CDR3: TGTGCCAGCAGTGAGGAAGACAGTTGGGGCAGTGCCAAAAACATTCAGTACTTC. Translation gives CASSEEDSWGSAKNIQYF.